The 19 T cell receptor beta chains in this list originate from one sample, sequenced in a study of shared clonotypes between healthy human individuals (dated by TCRdb to 2020 to 2021). The library relied on the immunoSEQ multiplex PCR assay. Held by TCRdb, this immuneACCESS table contains in-frame sequences only and omits some clones. Under half of the omission traces to an unresolved V gene where checked; the cause of the rest is unknown. The sample profile shows about 820,000 clones; over 90% of them were found once. The ten biggest clones cover about 25% of the sample. CD8 naive samples consisted of CD45RO-negative cells that were positively selected for CCR7, yielding a CD45RA+CCR7+ population without TemRA cells. Material for sequencing was naive CD8+ T cells sorted from blood. The cell subset or site label on this specimen signifies: CD45RA+CCR7+. The receptors stem from a young man in good health.

In this sample, this clone turned up a few times. The chain employs TRBV7-9 and TRBJ1-5, with D possibly being TRBD1 (5 bases). The V gene lost 0 bases and the J gene lost 0 bases, with 12 bases spanning the gap. This CDR3 contains 17 residues. The germline gives CDR1 SEHNR, CDR2 FQNEAQ (reference sequence). The CDR3 loop reads CASSLAAGLGSNQPQHF. DNA of the CDR3: TGTGCCAGCAGCTTAGCGGCGGGGCTAGGTAGCAATCAGCCCCAGCATTTT.

With regard to this clone: At the DNA level, this CDR3 is encoded by other sequences in the same sample as well. The chain has TRBV5-1 and TRBJ2-5, with TRBD1 identical over 7 bases. V lost 0 bases to trimming and J lost 4 bases; unmatched junction nucleotides: 3. The CDR3 is 14 residues long. Germline V gives CDR1 SGHRS, CDR2 YFSETQ. CDR3 sequence reads: CASSLGQGAETQYF. As DNA, the CDR3 is TGCGCCAGCAGCTTGGGACAGGGTGCAGAGACCCAGTACTTC.

The sample holds one count of this clone. This chain links TRBV4-3 with TRBJ2-3, with D perhaps being TRBD1 or TRBD2 (5 bases each). The CDR3 is 15 residues long. Germline V gene sequence: CDR1 LGHNA, CDR2 YSLEER. The germline V and J ends were trimmed by 3 bases and 7 bases, with 17 bases remaining between them. In DNA, the CDR3 is TGCGCCAGCAGCCAGGGTCCGGGGCCCCTAAATACGCAGTATTTT. Amino acid sequence: CASSQGPGPLNTQYF.

The chain joins TRBV27 to TRBJ1-2; 8 nucleotides align to TRBD1. Looked up from germline, CDR1 is MNHEY and CDR2 is SMNVEV (reference sequence). Germline trimming cut 5 bases from V and 4 bases from J; bases unmatched to any gene: 6. The CDR3 is made up of 14 amino acids. The CDR3 spells CASSPWTGPYGYTF. The CDR3 nucleotides read TGTGCCAGCAGTCCTTGGACAGGGCCCTATGGCTACACCTTC.

The V call is TRBV7-8, the J call TRBJ2-7, with 7 bases matching TRBD1. V lost 6 bases, J lost 4 bases, and 6 bases stayed unmatched. The CDR3 loop spans 13 amino acids. Per the germline V gene, CDR1 is SGHVS and CDR2 is FQNEAQ. The CDR3 loop is CASRAGGPYEQYF. CDR3 coding DNA: TGTGCCAGCAGGGCAGGGGGTCCTTACGAGCAGTACTTC.

CDR3 bases: TGTGCCAGCAGCTTAATGACAGGCCAAGAGACCCAGTACTTC. It specifies CASSLMTGQETQYF. J is TRBJ2-5 and V is TRBV7-2, with a possible D match to TRBD1 (6 bases). CDR3 size: 14 residues. V dropped 2 bases and J dropped 1 base, with 8 bases sitting between them. Germline-derived CDR1 and CDR2 are SGHTA and FQGNSA.

The rearrangement joins TRBV5-1 to TRBJ2-1, with D possibly matching TRBD2 (5 bases). Per germline, CDR1 SGHRS and CDR2 YFSETQ. This CDR3 is 13 amino acids long. Trimming cost V 4 bases and J 6 bases, with 11 bases left between them. DNA of the CDR3: TGCGCCAGCAGCACCGGACTCTCCAATGAGCAGTTCTTC. It encodes CASSTGLSNEQFF. The variable domain in full, with the rest retrieved from reference TRBV5-1 and TRBJ2-1, is KAGVTQTPRYLIKTRGQQVTLSCSPISGHRSVSWYQQTPGQGLQFLFEYFSETQRNKGNFPGRFSGRQFSNSRSEMNVSTLELGDSALYLCASSTGLSNEQFFGPGTRLTVL.

This sequence joins TRBV11-1 and TRBJ2-7; possibly TRBD2 for D (6 bases). The CDR3 contains 14 residues. The V and J ends lost 2 bases and 3 bases respectively, with 11 bases between them. In germline, CDR1 is SGHAT, CDR2 FQDESV (reference sequence). CDR3 in amino acids: CASSLPGVDYEQYF. CDR3 coding DNA: TGTGCCAGCAGCTTACCGGGAGTAGACTACGAGCAGTACTTC.

The V gene is TRBV21-1, the J gene TRBJ1-3; the table gives TRBD1 as D, unverified against the DNA. TRBV21-1 has pseudogene status. CDR3 length equals 14 residues. CDR3 in DNA: TGTGCCAGCAGCAAATCAGACTCTGGAAACACCATATATTTT. This codes for CASSKSDSGNTIYF.

This clone showed up just once. The chain combines TRBV7-9 with TRBJ2-7; 11 bases line up with TRBD2. The CDR3 has 16 amino acids. The J segment lost 4 bases and the V segment lost 5 bases, leaving 10 bases of the junction unmatched. CDR1 SEHNR and CDR2 FQNEAQ come from the germline V gene (reference sequence). CDR3 sequence reads: CASSPIGGLAVYEQYF. CDR3 nucleotide sequence: TGTGCCAGCAGCCCCATAGGGGGACTAGCGGTTTACGAGCAGTACTTC.

This rearrangement joins TRBV9 to TRBJ2-1; 7 bases align to TRBD1. V trimming: 3 bases; J trimming: 4 bases; junction bases outside the gene matches: 7. The germline V gene encodes CDR1 SGDLS and CDR2 YYNGEE. This CDR3 spans 15 amino acids. CDR3 DNA: TGTGCCAGCAGCGCCACATGGGACAGTTACAATGAGCAGTTCTTC. It specifies CASSATWDSYNEQFF.

CDR3 residues: CASSLDYPSGSSWETQYF. CDR3 nucleotide sequence: TGTGCCAGCAGCTTAGATTACCCTAGCGGGAGCTCGTGGGAGACCCAGTACTTC. The J gene is TRBJ2-5, the V gene TRBV7-8; 10 bases agree with TRBD2. The CDR3 runs 18 residues. V gave up 1 base and J gave up 5 bases; unmatched junction bases: 13. Per the germline V gene, CDR1 is SGHVS and CDR2 is FQNEAQ.

V gene TRBV28 combines with J gene TRBJ2-7, with no clear D. This CDR3 comprises 13 residues. The V and J ends lost 4 bases and 1 base respectively, with 8 bases between them. Per germline, CDR1 MDHEN and CDR2 SYDVKM. This CDR3 reads CASSSPKSYEQYF. The DNA of the CDR3 is TGTGCCAGCAGTTCCCCCAAGTCCTACGAGCAGTACTTC.

This chain joins TRBV25-1 and TRBJ1-1; no firm D call. The V and J ends lost 3 bases and 5 bases respectively, with 7 bases between them. CDR3 length: 12 residues. The germline gives CDR1 MGHDK, CDR2 SYGVNS. The DNA of the CDR3 is TGTGCCAGCAGTGAGGGGAATACTGAAGCTTTCTTT. Its protein product is CASSEGNTEAFF.

The chain recombines TRBV2 with TRBJ2-6; 7 bases are a match to TRBD1. J was trimmed by 2 bases and V by 10 bases; bases with no gene match: 2. The germline CDR1 and CDR2 sequences are SNHLY and FYNNEI. This CDR3 spans 13 amino acids. The DNA of the CDR3 is TGTGCCATTCAGGGGGCTGGGGCCAACGTCCTGACTTTC. Its protein is CAIQGAGANVLTF.

As concerns this clone: Additional DNA sequences in this sample encode the identical CDR3. The V call is TRBV7-9, the J call TRBJ1-1, with no clear D. The CDR3 has 13 residues. Germline V gene data show CDR1 as SEHNR and CDR2 as FQNEAQ (reference sequence). Deletions cut 5 bases from V and 1 base from J, with 8 bases between. In nucleotides, the CDR3 is TGTGCCAGCAGCCTCCGGGGGAACACTGAAGCTTTCTTT. It yields the protein CASSLRGNTEAFF.

The genes are TRBV6-1 and TRBJ2-7; no definite D call. V was clipped by 5 bases and J by 3 bases, with 11 bases between them. Germline values: CDR1 MNHNS, CDR2 SASEGT. This CDR3 contains 13 residues. The CDR3 region is CASSSPAGYEQYF. The CDR3 region has the DNA TGTGCCAGCAGTTCCCCTGCAGGCTACGAGCAGTACTTC.

CDR3 region: CASSPSPRGGYGYTF. CDR3 bases: TGTGCCAGCAGTCCCTCCCCTAGAGGAGGCTATGGCTACACCTTC. V gene TRBV28 combines with J gene TRBJ1-2; D is uncertain. Trimming pared 5 bases from V and 4 bases from J, leaving 17 bases between. This CDR3 spans 15 amino acids. CDR1 is MDHEN, CDR2 SYDVKM, per germline.

The J gene is TRBJ1-2, the V gene TRBV2; D is uncertain. Germline V gene data show CDR1 as SNHLY and CDR2 as FYNNEI. The CDR3 is 12 amino acids. Trimming took 11 bases from V and 2 from J, leaving 12 bases between them. The CDR3 loop reads CAPRGLNYGYTF. The CDR3 nucleotides read TGTGCCCCCAGAGGACTAAACTATGGCTACACCTTC.